Only a few counts were recorded for the clone carrying this T cell receptor beta chain. The target antigen is unknown. This sample stems from a study of T cells after yellow fever vaccination. The study made its TCR cDNA through 5'RACE template switching. That step introduced a universal primer site along with UMIs. TCRdb re-analysed the 5' RACE reads in MiXCR, keeping a single row per CDR3 protein. This table holds a few hundred thousand distinct CDR3 sequences, approximately 16% found once. Overall study results and limits: Detected again after the booster were most primary-vaccination clones, at approximately 95% CD4 and about 90% CD8.

This CDR3 is built from 17 residues. Germline lookup yields CDR1 MNHNS and CDR2 SASEGT. V trimming: 4 bases; J trimming: 2 bases; junction bases outside the gene matches: 11. The chain recombines TRBV6-1 with TRBJ1-5; 7 bases map to TRBD1. The TCR originated in a man aged 18 to 30 who received the YFV17D yellow fever vaccine. Sequencing used PBMCs, obtained about 5 days after the first yellow fever vaccination. CDR3 amino acids: CASSAPTGVIGNQPQHF. Written as DNA, the CDR3 is TGTGCCAGCAGTGCCCCCACAGGGGTTATTGGCAATCAGCCCCAGCATTTT.